The 6 T cell receptor beta chains reported below all come from one sample, sequenced in a study of T-cell memory formation after mild COVID-19. TCRdb fed the 5' RACE reads into MiXCR, producing one record per CDR3 protein. The sample shows over 450,000 distinct CDR3 sequences, roughly 20% of them seen only once. Sample: PBMCs or a T cell subset sorted from them (not recorded which). The receptors were sampled from an adult woman who had mild COVID-19 (a few samples of this study predate the infection). Cell type and time point are not known.

The rearrangement joins TRBV3-1 to TRBJ2-1; perhaps D is TRBD1 or TRBD2 (5 bases each). The germline V gene has CDR1 LGHDT and CDR2 YNNKEL (reference sequence). The CDR3 is 14 residues long. V lost 5 bases and J 4 bases, leaving 12 bases between the germline ends. The CDR3 nucleotides are TGTGCCAGCAGCAGTCGGGGCCTATACAATGAGCAGTTCTTC. It encodes CASSSRGLYNEQFF.

The table lists this clonotype with a few counts. The chain has TRBV4-1 and TRBJ2-7; D is undetermined. Germline CDR1 and CDR2: MGHRA and YSYEKL. V was clipped by 2 bases and J by 2 bases, with 7 bases between them. This CDR3 is 13 amino acids long. CDR3 sequence reads: CASSQPTTYEQYF. In nucleotides, the CDR3 is TGCGCCAGCAGCCAACCGACCACCTACGAGCAGTACTTC.

The gene calls are TRBV10-3 and TRBJ1-5, with D possibly TRBD1 on 6 matching bases. The germline V gene has CDR1 ENHRY and CDR2 SYGVKD. Trimming shortened V by 2 bases and J by 2 bases, and 10 bases separated the two germline ends. The CDR3 covers 15 residues. CDR3: CAISEGGRRNQPQHF. The CDR3 DNA reads TGTGCCATCAGTGAGGGGGGGCGTCGCAATCAGCCCCAGCATTTT.

The V call is TRBV19, the J call TRBJ2-3; D remains unclear. This CDR3 comprises 12 residues. Germline V lookup: CDR1 LNHDA, CDR2 SQIVND (reference sequence). V lost 3 bases, J lost 2 bases, and 3 bases lay in between. The CDR3 DNA is TGTGCCAGTAGTATCTACACAGATACGCAGTATTTT. This gives the protein CASSIYTDTQYF.

The V gene is TRBV21-1, the J gene TRBJ1-4. TRBV21-1 represents a pseudogene. The CDR3 contains 16 residues. CDR3 in DNA: TGTGCCAGCAGCAAATCCGGGGGGCCTGGTAATGAAAAACTGTTTTTT. This gives the protein CASSKSGGPGNEKLFF.

This clonotype was seen ten or more times. The V call is TRBV5-4, the J call TRBJ2-7; 9 positions agree with TRBD2. With V trimmed by 4 bases and J by 6 bases, 14 bases remained unmatched. Germline V gene lookup returns CDR1 SGHNT and CDR2 YYREEE (reference sequence). The CDR3 length is 16 residues. The CDR3 sequence: CASSQPIAGARGEQYF. As DNA, the CDR3 is TGTGCCAGCAGCCAACCCATAGCGGGAGCCCGGGGCGAGCAGTACTTC.